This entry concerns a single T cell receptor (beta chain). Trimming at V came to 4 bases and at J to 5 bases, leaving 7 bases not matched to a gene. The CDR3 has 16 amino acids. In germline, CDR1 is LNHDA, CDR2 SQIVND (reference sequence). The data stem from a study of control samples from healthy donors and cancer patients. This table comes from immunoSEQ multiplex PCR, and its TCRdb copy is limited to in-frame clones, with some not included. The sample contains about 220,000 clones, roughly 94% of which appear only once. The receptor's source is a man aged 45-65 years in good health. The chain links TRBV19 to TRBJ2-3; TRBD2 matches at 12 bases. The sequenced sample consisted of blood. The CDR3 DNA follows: TGTGCCAGTAGTACCCTCCTAGCGGGGGGGGGAGATACGCAGTATTTT. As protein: CASSTLLAGGGDTQYF.